A selection of T cell receptor beta chains follows, all from one sample in a study of blood T cell repertoires in COVID-19. Here immunoSEQ multiplex PCR was the method, and the copy in TCRdb shows in-frame clones only, minus some. The table has 150,000 to 200,000 clones, approximately 86% seen once; the top ten hold roughly 3.5%. The sample comprised peripheral blood. These receptors all come from a man between 65 and 79 years old with acute or convalescent COVID-19. CDR3s include the opening cysteine and the closing phenylalanine or tryptophan. The order of the fields is D gene, V gene, J gene, clone size, CDR3 protein, CDR3 DNA. A D gene is named only where the DNA matches it firmly. Not every row has a clone size; where given, it reads once, few, many or a size class.

d_call: TRBD1; v_call: TRBV19; j_call: TRBJ1-4; clone_size: .; cdr3_aa: CASSYGTASGNEKLFF; cdr3_nt: TGTGCCAGTAGTTACGGGACAGCGAGTGGCAATGAAAAACTGTTTTTT
d_call: .; v_call: TRBV7-8; j_call: TRBJ1-3; clone_size: .; cdr3_aa: CASSPGGGRSSGNTIYF; cdr3_nt: TGTGCCAGCAGCCCGGGGGGGGGCCGGAGCTCTGGAAACACCATATATTTT
d_call: TRBD1; v_call: TRBV5-1; j_call: TRBJ1-1; clone_size: .; cdr3_aa: CASSYGTVSTTEAFF; cdr3_nt: TGCGCCAGCAGCTACGGGACAGTCAGTACGACTGAAGCTTTCTTT
d_call: TRBD2; v_call: TRBV29-1; j_call: TRBJ2-1; clone_size: .; cdr3_aa: CSGGTSGGNEQFF; cdr3_nt: TGCAGCGGTGGGACTAGCGGGGGTAATGAGCAGTTCTTC
d_call: TRBD1; v_call: TRBV25-1; j_call: TRBJ2-6; clone_size: .; cdr3_aa: CASSRPQGAGANVLTF; cdr3_nt: TGTGCCAGCAGCCGCCCCCAGGGGGCTGGGGCCAACGTCCTGACTTTC
d_call: .; v_call: TRBV15; j_call: TRBJ1-2; clone_size: .; cdr3_aa: CATSRFDGNYGYTF; cdr3_nt: TGTGCCACCAGCAGATTCGACGGGAACTATGGCTACACCTTC
d_call: .; v_call: TRBV2; j_call: TRBJ1-2; clone_size: .; cdr3_aa: CASSERRGVEGYTF; cdr3_nt: TGTGCCAGCAGTGAGCGTAGGGGCGTAGAAGGCTACACCTTC
d_call: .; v_call: TRBV5-6; j_call: TRBJ1-2; clone_size: .; cdr3_aa: CASSWRYGYTF; cdr3_nt: TGTGCCAGCAGCTGGAGATATGGCTACACCTTC
d_call: TRBD2; v_call: TRBV29-1; j_call: TRBJ2-5; clone_size: .; cdr3_aa: CSVPIGGTFETQYF; cdr3_nt: TGCAGCGTTCCTATCGGGGGGACTTTTGAGACCCAGTACTTC
d_call: .; v_call: TRBV28; j_call: TRBJ2-7; clone_size: .; cdr3_aa: CATSGRNSYEQYF; cdr3_nt: TGTGCCACCTCGGGGAGGAACTCCTACGAGCAGTACTTC
d_call: TRBD2; v_call: TRBV7-2; j_call: TRBJ2-3; clone_size: .; cdr3_aa: CASTMLAGEGTQYF; cdr3_nt: TGTGCCAGCACCATGCTAGCGGGGGAAGGTACGCAGTATTTT
d_call: .; v_call: TRBV7-9; j_call: TRBJ1-2; clone_size: .; cdr3_aa: CASSPEGNYGYTF; cdr3_nt: TGTGCCAGCAGCCCGGAGGGTAACTATGGCTACACCTTC
d_call: TRBD2; v_call: TRBV10-2; j_call: TRBJ2-1; clone_size: .; cdr3_aa: CASSRTSGAYNEQFF; cdr3_nt: TGCGCCAGCAGCCGGACTAGCGGGGCCTACAATGAGCAGTTCTTC
d_call: .; v_call: TRBV25-1; j_call: TRBJ1-2; clone_size: .; cdr3_aa: CASSEAGNGYTF; cdr3_nt: TGTGCCAGCAGTGAAGCAGGGAATGGCTACACCTTC
d_call: TRBD1; v_call: TRBV11-2; j_call: TRBJ2-7; clone_size: .; cdr3_aa: CASSPGTGGPRSYEQYF; cdr3_nt: TGTGCCAGCAGCCCCGGGACAGGGGGTCCCCGCTCCTACGAGCAGTACTTC
d_call: .; v_call: TRBV25-1; j_call: TRBJ2-3; clone_size: .; cdr3_aa: CASSGGWSTDTQYF; cdr3_nt: TGTGCCAGCAGTGGGGGCTGGAGCACAGATACGCAGTATTTT
d_call: .; v_call: TRBV3-1/TRBV3-2; j_call: TRBJ2-1; clone_size: .; cdr3_aa: CASSPGLSSYNEQFF; cdr3_nt: TGTGCCAGCAGCCCGGGTCTCAGCTCCTACAATGAGCAGTTCTTC
d_call: .; v_call: TRBV6-2/TRBV6-3; j_call: TRBJ2-7; clone_size: .; cdr3_aa: CASSLPEASGEQYF; cdr3_nt: TGTGCCAGCAGTTTGCCCGAAGCCTCTGGCGAGCAGTACTTC
d_call: .; v_call: TRBV3-1/TRBV3-2; j_call: TRBJ1-2; clone_size: .; cdr3_aa: CASSQGGRNYGYTF; cdr3_nt: TGTGCCAGCAGCCAAGGGGGCCGGAACTATGGCTACACCTTC
d_call: .; v_call: TRBV6-6; j_call: TRBJ1-3; clone_size: .; cdr3_aa: CASRAGYSGNTIYF; cdr3_nt: TGTGCCAGCAGGGCAGGCTACTCTGGAAACACCATATATTTT
d_call: TRBD1; v_call: TRBV28; j_call: TRBJ1-4; clone_size: .; cdr3_aa: CASSLGTGFGPGELFF; cdr3_nt: TGTGCCAGCAGTTTAGGGACAGGGTTCGGACCCGGGGAACTGTTTTTT
d_call: TRBD1; v_call: TRBV7-9; j_call: TRBJ1-2; clone_size: few; cdr3_aa: CASSLEGAGRSESTF; cdr3_nt: TGTGCCAGCAGCTTAGAGGGGGCGGGCAGATCGGAGTCCACCTTC
d_call: .; v_call: TRBV2; j_call: TRBJ2-7; clone_size: .; cdr3_aa: CASRRRSSASQVYEQYF; cdr3_nt: TGTGCCAGCAGGAGAAGGTCTAGCGCGTCCCAGGTCTACGAGCAGTACTTC
d_call: .; v_call: TRBV2; j_call: TRBJ2-7; clone_size: .; cdr3_aa: CASRPNTGNEQYF; cdr3_nt: TGTGCCAGCAGGCCAAACACAGGGAACGAGCAGTACTTC
d_call: TRBD1; v_call: TRBV5-4; j_call: TRBJ2-2; clone_size: .; cdr3_aa: CASTPGGAPGELFF; cdr3_nt: TGTGCCAGCACGCCAGGGGGCGCCCCCGGGGAGCTGTTTTTT
d_call: TRBD1; v_call: TRBV9; j_call: TRBJ1-4; clone_size: .; cdr3_aa: CASSPRDRVGEKLFF; cdr3_nt: TGTGCCAGCAGCCCCCGGGACAGGGTAGGGGAAAAACTGTTTTTT
d_call: .; v_call: TRBV7-8; j_call: TRBJ1-1; clone_size: .; cdr3_aa: CASSLEGPSNTEAFF; cdr3_nt: TGTGCCAGCAGCTTAGAGGGGCCGTCGAACACTGAAGCTTTCTTT
d_call: TRBD2; v_call: TRBV11-3; j_call: TRBJ2-7; clone_size: .; cdr3_aa: CASSLRTSYEQYF; cdr3_nt: TGTGCCAGCAGCTTGCGGACTAGCTACGAGCAGTACTTC
d_call: .; v_call: TRBV28; j_call: TRBJ1-2; clone_size: .; cdr3_aa: CASSLSGTGGNYGYTF; cdr3_nt: TGTGCCAGCAGTTTGTCGGGGACCGGGGGGAACTATGGCTACACCTTC
d_call: TRBD2; v_call: TRBV3-1/TRBV3-2; j_call: TRBJ2-7; clone_size: .; cdr3_aa: CASSPRSSGGLYEQYF; cdr3_nt: TGTGCCAGCAGCCCAAGGAGTAGCGGGGGACTATACGAGCAGTACTTC
d_call: .; v_call: TRBV27; j_call: TRBJ1-1; clone_size: .; cdr3_aa: CASSSKRGTEAFF; cdr3_nt: TGTGCCAGCAGTTCAAAAAGGGGGACTGAAGCTTTCTTT
d_call: .; v_call: TRBV5-4; j_call: TRBJ2-5; clone_size: .; cdr3_aa: CASSEGGSQETQYF; cdr3_nt: TGTGCCAGCAGTGAAGGGGGTTCTCAAGAGACCCAGTACTTC
d_call: .; v_call: TRBV7-3; j_call: TRBJ1-1; clone_size: .; cdr3_aa: CASSAARGTEAFF; cdr3_nt: TGTGCCAGCAGCGCAGCCCGAGGGACTGAAGCTTTCTTT
d_call: TRBD2; v_call: TRBV5-1; j_call: TRBJ2-7; clone_size: .; cdr3_aa: CASSSPGLAAYEQYF; cdr3_nt: TGCGCCAGCAGCTCCCCGGGACTAGCGGCCTACGAGCAGTACTTC
d_call: .; v_call: TRBV29-1; j_call: TRBJ2-2; clone_size: .; cdr3_aa: CSVMGTQNTGELFF; cdr3_nt: TGCAGCGTGATGGGGACACAGAACACCGGGGAGCTGTTTTTT
d_call: .; v_call: TRBV4-2; j_call: TRBJ1-1; clone_size: .; cdr3_aa: CASSQDPGHENTEAFF; cdr3_nt: TGTGCCAGCAGCCAAGATCCCGGACACGAGAACACTGAAGCTTTCTTT
d_call: .; v_call: TRBV9; j_call: TRBJ2-3; clone_size: once; cdr3_aa: CASSVGRQGGSQYF; cdr3_nt: TGTGCCAGCAGCGTAGGGCGGCAGGGAGGTTCGCAGTATTTT
d_call: .; v_call: TRBV11-2; j_call: TRBJ1-3; clone_size: .; cdr3_aa: CASSPGSWPGSGNTIYF; cdr3_nt: TGTGCCAGCAGCCCGGGATCGTGGCCGGGCTCTGGAAACACCATATATTTT
d_call: .; v_call: TRBV11-2; j_call: TRBJ2-1; clone_size: .; cdr3_aa: CASSLAPREKGFF; cdr3_nt: TGTGCCAGCAGCTTAGCCCCTCGGGAAAAAGGGTTCTTC
d_call: .; v_call: TRBV9; j_call: TRBJ1-5; clone_size: .; cdr3_aa: CASSVAGLGNQPQHF; cdr3_nt: TGTGCCAGCAGCGTTGCAGGGTTGGGCAATCAGCCCCAGCATTTT
d_call: .; v_call: TRBV20-1; j_call: TRBJ1-1; clone_size: .; cdr3_aa: CSALRNTEAFF; cdr3_nt: TGCAGTGCCCTAAGAAACACTGAAGCTTTCTTT
d_call: .; v_call: TRBV5-1; j_call: TRBJ1-1; clone_size: .; cdr3_aa: CASSQDRNTEAFF; cdr3_nt: TGCGCCAGCAGTCAGGACAGGAACACTGAAGCTTTCTTT
d_call: TRBD1; v_call: TRBV6-6; j_call: TRBJ1-5; clone_size: .; cdr3_aa: CASSPDRVQPQHF; cdr3_nt: TGTGCCAGCAGTCCGGACAGGGTCCAGCCCCAGCATTTT
d_call: TRBD2; v_call: TRBV5-4; j_call: TRBJ2-3; clone_size: .; cdr3_aa: CASSFRLAGSTDTQYF; cdr3_nt: TGTGCCAGCAGTTTCCGACTAGCGGGGAGCACAGATACGCAGTATTTT
d_call: .; v_call: TRBV11-2; j_call: TRBJ1-4; clone_size: few; cdr3_aa: CASSLFGVANEKLFF; cdr3_nt: TGTGCCAGCAGCTTATTCGGGGTGGCTAATGAAAAACTGTTTTTT
d_call: TRBD1; v_call: TRBV29-1; j_call: TRBJ2-1; clone_size: .; cdr3_aa: CSVDPGQGYNEQFF; cdr3_nt: TGCAGCGTTGACCCGGGACAGGGTTACAATGAGCAGTTCTTC
d_call: .; v_call: TRBV2; j_call: TRBJ2-7; clone_size: .; cdr3_aa: CASTRGLYEQYF; cdr3_nt: TGTGCCAGCACCCGGGGGTTGTACGAGCAGTACTTC
d_call: .; v_call: TRBV19; j_call: TRBJ2-2; clone_size: .; cdr3_aa: CASSIDAGGGTGELFF; cdr3_nt: TGTGCCAGTAGTATAGATGCAGGTGGCGGGACCGGGGAGCTGTTTTTT
d_call: .; v_call: TRBV5-4; j_call: TRBJ2-7; clone_size: .; cdr3_aa: CASSLRTGNPYEQYF; cdr3_nt: TGTGCCAGCAGCTTGAGAACAGGCAATCCTTACGAGCAGTACTTC
d_call: TRBD2; v_call: TRBV5-1; j_call: TRBJ2-2; clone_size: few; cdr3_aa: CASSFSLGGIGELFF; cdr3_nt: TGCGCCAGCAGCTTCTCCCTGGGAGGGATCGGGGAGCTGTTTTTT
d_call: TRBD1; v_call: TRBV4-2; j_call: TRBJ1-1; clone_size: once; cdr3_aa: CASSQPPRQGAAFF; cdr3_nt: TGTGCCAGCAGCCAGCCACCAAGACAGGGGGCAGCTTTCTTT